Below, 10 T cell receptor beta chains from the same sample are listed, as sequenced in a study of blood T cell repertoires in COVID-19. TCRdb keeps only in-frame clones here, not all; method: immunoSEQ multiplex PCR. The sample shows around 100,000 clones, 70% to 90% of them seen only once. Input material: peripheral blood. These receptors all stem from a man aged 35-49 years with acute or convalescent COVID-19.

This chain uses TRBV5-4 with TRBJ2-3, with 12 bases identical to TRBD2. This CDR3 comprises 17 residues. The trim removed 3 bases at V and 3 bases at J, leaving 8 bases unmatched. Germline loops: CDR1 SGHNT, CDR2 YYREEE (reference sequence). CDR3 sequence (DNA): TGTGCCAGCAGCTCCCTGACTAGCGGGAGAAGGACAGATACGCAGTATTTT. Translation gives CASSSLTSGRRTDTQYF.

The genes are TRBV12-3 or TRBV12-4 and TRBJ2-1; no firm D call. The CDR3 totals 11 residues. Trimming removed 6 bases at V and 9 bases at J, with 9 bases between. CDR3 loop: CASSTIREQFF. The CDR3 DNA follows: TGTGCCAGCAGCACAATTCGTGAGCAGTTCTTC.

This sequence joins TRBV7-8 and TRBJ2-4, with D perhaps TRBD1 (5 bases). Trimming removed 2 bases at V and 2 bases at J, with 7 bases between. Germline CDR1 SGHVS, CDR2 FQNEAQ. The CDR3 runs 14 residues. CDR3 residues: CASSLRTTKNIQYF. CDR3 DNA: TGTGCCAGCAGCTTAAGGACAACCAAAAACATTCAGTACTTC.

The CDR3 DNA reads TGTGCCAGCAGTTATGGAGGCTCTGGAAACACCATATATTTT. As protein: CASSYGGSGNTIYF. The V call is TRBV6-6, the J call TRBJ1-3, with D uncertain. There are 14 residues in the CDR3. Per the germline V gene, CDR1 is MNHNY and CDR2 is SVGAGI (reference sequence). Trimming pared 3 bases from V and 0 bases from J, leaving 6 bases between.

The CDR3: CASSIGRAGIDTQYF. For the CDR3, the DNA is TGTGCCAGCAGCATAGGCAGGGCCGGCATCGATACGCAGTATTTT. The chain carries TRBV7-9 and TRBJ2-3, with D possibly being TRBD1 (5 bases). V dropped 5 bases and J dropped 6 bases, with 18 bases sitting between them. Per the germline V gene, CDR1 is SEHNR and CDR2 is FQNEAQ (reference sequence). CDR3 length: 15 amino acids.

V is TRBV6-5 and J is TRBJ2-7, with D possibly matching TRBD2 (6 bases). Trimming removed 4 bases from V and 3 bases from J, with 13 bases in between. Germline V gene data show CDR1 as MNHEY and CDR2 as SVGAGI. The CDR3 loop spans 14 amino acids. CDR3 loop: CASSSTFGGYEQYF. The CDR3 bases are TGTGCCAGCAGTTCCACTTTCGGGGGCTACGAGCAGTACTTC.

The rearrangement links TRBV24-1 to TRBJ1-2; the D gene is possibly TRBD1 (5 bases). The CDR3 runs 15 residues. V was cut by 4 bases and J by 4 bases, with 15 bases left in between. Per germline, CDR1 KGHDR and CDR2 SFDVKD. CDR3 region: CATSEGEDASYGYTF. CDR3 bases: TGTGCCACCAGTGAAGGGGAGGACGCCAGCTATGGCTACACCTTC.

In its sample, this clone was seen a few times. The chain is built from TRBV28 and TRBJ2-3; no clear D. The CDR3 sequence is 11 residues long. V lost 3 bases, J lost 6 bases, and 4 bases lay in between. Germline V gene data show CDR1 as MDHEN and CDR2 as SYDVKM. The CDR3 here is CASSFLDTQYF. The CDR3, as DNA: TGTGCCAGCAGTTTTCTGGATACGCAGTATTTT.

The chain uses TRBV4-1 and TRBJ1-5; the match to TRBD1 covers 8 bases. The CDR3 totals 16 residues. Germline CDR1 and CDR2: MGHRA and YSYEKL. The J segment lost 5 bases and the V segment lost 1 base, leaving 7 bases of the junction unmatched. Here the CDR3 DNA reads TGCGCCAGCAGCCAAGCTAGGACAGGGAGAGATCAGCCCCAGCATTTT. It specifies CASSQARTGRDQPQHF.

This chain links TRBV7-9 with TRBJ2-7; TRBD1 agrees at 9 bases. J lost 2 bases, V lost 7 bases, and 9 bases had no gene match. This CDR3 contains 15 residues. Looked up from germline, CDR1 is SEHNR and CDR2 is FQNEAQ (reference sequence). For the CDR3, the DNA is TGTGCCAGCAACCCTCCCCGACAGGGGGCCTACGAGCAGTACTTC. Its translation is CASNPPRQGAYEQYF.